The entry below gives a single T cell receptor (beta chain) sequence along with its context. This clonotype was seen many times. What this receptor recognizes is not known. Base qualities are not provided; no much larger clone lies one nucleotide away. This specimen belongs to a study of blood T cells in healthy people across ages (dated by TCRdb to the mid-2010s). About the investigation overall: In model experiments, roughly one uniquely barcoded TCR beta cDNA molecule per two T cells was captured by template switching. To track age-related changes in TCR beta repertoire diversity, the study relied on deep sequencing normalized with unique cDNA molecular identifiers. Four age groups were formed from the donors: young (average approximately 15 years), middle-aged (just under 40), aged (about 68) and long-lived (more than 75). To avoid experimental bias, donors of different ages were randomly spread across the sequencing lanes. Two additional independent replicas of 1 million unique cDNA reads from the same blood draw were analyzed for two donors (one aged 18 to 29 and one aged 80 or older). Broad study findings and their caveats: Conclusive comparison of naive and antigen-experienced compartments was prevented by the profiling of bulk unsorted PBMCs. Estimates of total diversity based on one million sequenced T cells were considered lower bounds and underestimates. The percentage of naive T cells measured by flow cytometry correlated strongly with observed TCR beta diversity. Compared with the aged group, more naive CD4+ T cells, fewer expanded clones and increased TCR diversity were shown by the long-lived group, suggesting age selection. Donor CMV infection status was unknown, potentially confounding age-related changes in expanded clonotypes. As age increased, observed TCR beta diversity per million T cells dropped in a roughly linear way, and a significant reduction was already evident by age about 40.

Donors were 40 or so systemically healthy Caucasian individuals from Russia aged 6 to 90 years. Each donor gave approximately 9.3 milliliters of peripheral blood, collected into EDTA-treated Vacutainer tubes. Ficoll-Paque density-gradient centrifugation was used to isolate PBMCs, with at least 6 million obtained per sample. Total RNA, at least 6 micrograms per sample, was extracted from PBMCs with Trizol reagent. Naive CD45RAhigh/CD27high T cell percentages were measured by flow cytometry on a PBMC aliquot from every donor. The protocol used for the library was 5' RACE. This sample was sequenced with an Illumina HiSeq 2500. The second PCR ran for about 6 to 12 cycles and used a J-beta primer mix along with a sample-barcoded 5' primer. Each TCR beta cDNA molecule received a unique molecular identifier from a template-switch 5' adaptor carrying 12 random nucleotides. Each sample yielded at least 3 million CDR3-containing paired-end reads. All of the RNA was converted into first-strand cDNA using the Mint cDNA synthesis kit, with a TRBC-specific oligonucleotide serving as the primer. Following uracil-DNA glycosylase treatment, all cDNA underwent a first 18-cycle PCR with the universal primers M1SS and BC2_uni_R. The authors' analysis ran thus. Each sample was normalized by randomly selecting 1 million high-quality reads, each carrying a distinct molecular identifier. Reads sharing molecular identifiers were discarded rather than binned into consensus sequences. CDR3 identification, clonotype clustering and error correction used MiTCR with a Q25 quality threshold and the strictest error-elimination algorithm. A nonparametric unseen species model using Euler transformation provided a lower-bound estimate of total TCR beta diversity. The public reads were reanalyzed by TCRdb: fastp trimming at Q25, MiXCR alignment, in-frame beta chains only. Each record represents a unique CDR3 protein, reported with the most common genes and DNA among its rows. These V and J calls derive from TCRdb rather than the authors' analysis. This sample is represented by some 1.7 million distinct CDR3 sequences; 28% of them were singletons. Of the sample, about 7.7% is held by the ten largest clones.

The CDR3 covers 11 residues, taking in both the cysteine and the phenylalanine. The kept DNA is CDR3 alone, 33 bases in frame from the first base. Trimming takes 3 bases from V and 7 bases from J, and the germline ends sit 7 bases apart. As encoded in the germline V gene (reference sequence), CDR1 is DFQATT while CDR2 is SNEGSKA. This sequence was found in a woman aged 30 to 39 in good health. The sequence links TRBV20-1 to TRBJ2-1; TRBD2 could be the D gene, as 5 bases match. Sequenced input: blood. CDR3 loop: CSASSENEQFF. The base sequence is TGCAGTGCTAGTAGCGAAAATGAGCAGTTCTTC.